This passage covers 21 T cell receptor beta chains from one sample sequenced in a study of blood T cell repertoires in COVID-19. Sequenced by immunoSEQ multiplex PCR; TCRdb stores in-frame clones only, minus some. The repertoire holds roughly 220,000 clones, with 86% as singletons. The sample consisted of PBMCs or T cells enriched from blood (not recorded which). The source of these receptors is a woman in her thirties or forties with acute COVID-19.

V is TRBV29-1 and J is TRBJ2-5, with no clear D. Germline-derived CDR1 and CDR2 are SQVTM and ANQGSEA. This CDR3 region has 11 residues. Trimming took off 7 bases at V and 2 bases at J, with 8 bases between the two ends. The CDR3 bases are TGCAGCGCCTTAGAGCAAGAGACCCAGTACTTC. Its protein is CSALEQETQYF.

V is TRBV27 and J is TRBJ1-1, with a weak D call TRBD1 (6 bases). Trimming took 6 bases from V and 1 from J, leaving 15 bases between them. Germline V CDR1 and CDR2: MNHEY, SMNVEV (reference sequence). There are 15 residues in the CDR3. The CDR3 DNA is TGTGCCAGCAGCCCGGCGGGAGGGGGGAACACTGAAGCTTTCTTT. It encodes CASSPAGGGNTEAFF.

The chain combines TRBV19 with TRBJ1-5, with 9 positions matching TRBD1. Trimming removed 0 bases from V and 4 bases from J; junction bases left unmatched: 4. This CDR3 region has 16 residues. Germline values: CDR1 LNHDA, CDR2 SQIVND (reference sequence). The chain's CDR3 is CASSIDGQGKNQPQHF. CDR3 sequence (DNA): TGTGCCAGTAGTATAGATGGACAGGGGAAGAATCAGCCCCAGCATTTT.

The gene calls are TRBV28 and TRBJ2-1; D is ambiguous. From germline, CDR1 is MDHEN and CDR2 SYDVKM. The CDR3 is made up of 15 amino acids. V dropped 1 base and J dropped 0 bases, with 7 bases sitting between them. CDR3 sequence: CASSLSESSYNEQFF. The DNA of the CDR3 is TGTGCCAGCAGTTTATCGGAGAGCTCCTACAATGAGCAGTTCTTC.

The V and J genes are TRBV6-5 and TRBJ2-7, with D perhaps TRBD1 (5 bases). CDR1 and CDR2 from the germline V gene are MNHEY and SVGAGI. The CDR3 has 11 residues. The ends were cut back, 6 bases at V and 7 bases at J, with 10 bases in the middle. The CDR3 region is CASRSSGEQYF. CDR3 DNA: TGTGCCAGCAGAAGCTCAGGGGAGCAGTACTTC.

The chain joins TRBV10-3 to TRBJ2-1, with D uncertain. V was shortened by 3 bases and J by 6 bases, with 6 bases between the two germline ends. Germline lookup yields CDR1 ENHRY and CDR2 SYGVKD. CDR3 length: 12 residues. This CDR3 reads CAISEPGNEQFF. For the CDR3, the DNA is TGTGCCATCAGTGAACCGGGCAATGAGCAGTTCTTC.

V gene TRBV9 combines with J gene TRBJ1-2; weak D call: TRBD1 (6 bases). Looked up from germline, CDR1 is SGDLS and CDR2 is YYNGEE. Trimming took off 0 bases at V and 8 bases at J, with 23 bases between the two ends. The CDR3 contains 17 residues. CDR3 nucleotide sequence: TGTGCCAGCAGCGTAGGTTTAGGGGGAGACACCATCGGGGGCTACACCTTC. It encodes CASSVGLGGDTIGGYTF.

V is TRBV18 and J is TRBJ2-7; 11 bases match TRBD2. Germline-derived CDR1 and CDR2 are KGHSH and LQKENI. V dropped 2 bases and J dropped 1; count of bases not matched to a gene: 4. The CDR3 runs 16 residues. CDR3 sequence reads: CASSPTSGSGSYEQYF. CDR3 in DNA: TGTGCCAGCTCACCAACTAGCGGGAGTGGATCCTACGAGCAGTACTTC.

This clone was observed a handful of times. The chain uses TRBV2 and TRBJ2-5, with 8 nucleotides matching TRBD2. This CDR3 comprises 15 residues. Germline assignment: CDR1 SNHLY and CDR2 FYNNEI. V lost 3 bases to trimming and J lost 2 bases; unmatched junction nucleotides: 5. As DNA, the CDR3 is TGTGCCAGCAGTGACCAGGGACTAGAACAAGAGACCCAGTACTTC. Translation gives CASSDQGLEQETQYF. Full variable domain (outside the CDR3, taken from reference TRBV2 and TRBJ2-5): EPEVTQTPSHQVTQMGQEVILRCVPISNHLYFYWYRQILGQKVEFLVSFYNNEISEKSEIFDDQFSVERPDGSNFTLKIRSTKLEDSAMYFCASSDQGLEQETQYFGPGTRLLVL.

The chain joins TRBV19 to TRBJ2-7; 7 positions agree with TRBD2. This CDR3 is 15 amino acids long. V was pared by 4 bases and J by 0 bases, with 6 bases of the junction left unmatched. Germline V gene data show CDR1 as LNHDA and CDR2 as SQIVND (reference sequence). CDR3 nucleotide sequence: TGTGCCAGTAGTAGGTCTCGCGGGAGCTCCTACGAGCAGTACTTC. It is translated as CASSRSRGSSYEQYF.

This chain links TRBV9 with TRBJ1-2, with D possibly being TRBD1 (6 bases). The CDR3 runs to 14 residues. The V gene lost 7 bases and the J gene lost 2 bases, with 15 bases spanning the gap. Germline lookup yields CDR1 SGDLS and CDR2 YYNGEE. The DNA of the CDR3 is TGTGCCAGCGGGTCTGGACAGATCAACTATGGCTACACCTTC. Protein sequence: CASGSGQINYGYTF.

The J gene is TRBJ2-1, the V gene TRBV11-2, with 9 bases aligning to TRBD2. With V trimmed by 2 bases and J by 6 bases, 2 bases remained unmatched. The CDR3 extends over 14 amino acids. Per the germline V gene, CDR1 is SGHAT and CDR2 is FQNNGV. The CDR3 region has the DNA TGTGCCAGCAGCTTAATGACTAGCGGCAATGAGCAGTTCTTC. Its protein is CASSLMTSGNEQFF.

The DNA of the CDR3 is TGCAGCGTCCGTATGACAGGTGGAGATAGCAATCAGCCCCAGCATTTT. Translating gives CSVRMTGGDSNQPQHF. The chain carries TRBV29-1 and TRBJ1-5; D perhaps matches TRBD1 (6 bases). Germline V lookup: CDR1 SQVTM, CDR2 ANQGSEA. The CDR3 is made up of 16 amino acids. V dropped 6 bases and J dropped 0 bases, with 18 bases sitting between them.

The gene calls are TRBV29-1 and TRBJ1-2; tentative D call: TRBD1 (6 bases). V was cut by 7 bases and J by 2 bases, with 8 bases left in between. CDR3 length equals 11 residues. From germline, CDR1 is SQVTM and CDR2 ANQGSEA. CDR3 sequence reads: CSAQGNYGYTF. DNA for the CDR3: TGCAGCGCGCAGGGGAACTATGGCTACACCTTC. Complete variable domain (other parts from reference TRBV29-1 and TRBJ1-2): SAVISQKPSRDICQRGTSLTIQCQVDSQVTMMFWYRQQPGQSLTLIATANQGSEATYESGFVIDKFPISRPNLTFSTLTVSNMSPEDSSIYLCSAQGNYGYTFGSGTRLTVV.

V is TRBV11-2 and J is TRBJ2-6, with 7 bases that match TRBD1. Unmatched junction bases numbered 9, after V lost 5 bases and J lost 2 bases. Germline CDR1 SGHAT, CDR2 FQNNGV. The CDR3 sequence is 17 residues long. In DNA form, the CDR3 reads TGTGCCAGCAGCAAAGACAGGGCGGTCACTGGGGCCAACGTCCTGACTTTC. Its protein is CASSKDRAVTGANVLTF.

This rearrangement joins TRBV11-2 to TRBJ1-4; TRBD1 matches 8 bases. CDR1 SGHAT and CDR2 FQNNGV come from the germline V gene. V shed 4 bases, J shed 6 bases, and the junction held 4 bases outside the gene matches. The CDR3 has 14 amino acids. CDR3 protein: CASSYGQGYEKLFF. CDR3 DNA: TGTGCCAGCAGCTACGGACAGGGTTATGAAAAACTGTTTTTT. Complete variable domain (other parts from reference TRBV11-2 and TRBJ1-4): EAGVAQSPRYKIIEKRQSVAFWCNPISGHATLYWYQQILGQGPKLLIQFQNNGVVDDSQLPKDRFSAERLKGVDSTLKIQPAKLEDSAVYLCASSYGQGYEKLFFGSGTQLSVL.

Regarding this clone: A junction end diverges from the germline sequence, so it may reflect a read error. This chain links TRBV29-1 with TRBJ2-7; D gene unclear. The germline CDR1 and CDR2 sequences are SQVTM and ANQGSEA. The CDR3 has 11 amino acids. The CDR3 nucleotides are TGCAGCGTTGAAGATGGGCTCGGAAGGAACTTC. Translation gives CSVEDGLGRNF.

This clone showed up just once. This chain connects TRBV3-1 (or the pseudogene TRBV3-2) to TRBJ1-2; D is unclear. Germline V gene data show CDR1 as LGHDT and CDR2 as YNNKEL (reference sequence). The CDR3 covers 15 residues. V was clipped by 0 bases and J by 0 bases, with 8 bases between them. This CDR3 reads CASSQEGGANYGYTF. The CDR3 DNA reads TGTGCCAGCAGCCAAGAAGGCGGGGCTAACTATGGCTACACCTTC.

The chain recombines TRBV18 with TRBJ1-3, with 9 positions matching TRBD1. From germline, CDR1 is KGHSH and CDR2 LQKENI. CDR3 length: 17 amino acids. V was pared by 3 bases and J by 4 bases, with 10 bases of the junction left unmatched. CDR3 DNA sequence: TGTGCCAGCTCACCGGCCGGGACAGGGCTGGGAGGAAACACCATATATTTT. Its translation is CASSPAGTGLGGNTIYF.

J is TRBJ2-3 and V is TRBV28; TRBD1 matches 10 bases. The trim removed 4 bases at V and 5 bases at J, leaving 9 bases unmatched. Germline V lookup: CDR1 MDHEN, CDR2 SYDVKM. The CDR3 runs to 16 residues. This CDR3 reads CASSSYKTGGVDTQYF. CDR3 bases: TGTGCCAGCAGTTCTTATAAGACAGGGGGCGTAGATACGCAGTATTTT.

This clone has just a few counts. This CDR3 reads CASARLGLAAFSYNEQFF. In nucleotides, the CDR3 is TGTGCCAGCGCCCGTCTCGGGCTAGCGGCCTTCTCCTACAATGAGCAGTTCTTC. The V call is TRBV27, the J call TRBJ2-1; TRBD2 agrees at 7 bases. CDR1 and CDR2 (germline): MNHEY, SMNVEV (reference sequence). The V segment lost 8 bases and the J segment 0 bases; nucleotides outside the gene matches: 16. This CDR3 region has 18 residues.